Included here is one TCR beta chain sequence, with context. This clone came up once. Its cognate antigen has yet to be identified. No base qualities exist here, and no much larger clone lies one base off it. The sample belongs to a study of TIL therapy for anti-PD-1-resistant metastatic lung cancer listed by TCRdb under 2021. Broadly, across the study: Tumors were harvested before any PD-1/PD-L1 blockade; patients then received nivolumab, and those progressing received lymphodepletion, expanded TIL infusion and IL-2. Enrolled patients had a median age of about 53 years (range about 35-85) and a median tumor PD-L1 proportion score of less than 7.5%. Most of the cohort had lung adenocarcinoma, including a few EGFR-mutant tumors and two ALK-rearranged tumors, and half of the patients were either current or former smokers. A median non-synonymous tumor mutation burden of under 1.9 mutations per megabase was determined across the cohort by whole-exome sequencing. Tumor and peripheral blood T cell receptor beta sequencing was used to track clonotypes across tumor, expanded TIL product and serial blood samples.

The germline V gene provides CDR1 MDHEN and CDR2 SYDVKM. The CDR3 measures 16 amino acids from cysteine to phenylalanine. Only CDR3 DNA remains: 48 bases, in frame from the first base. V is clipped by 6 bases and J by 2 bases, and the sequence between their germline boundaries is 19 bases long. The time point label, as the study defines it: pre-treatment sample, taken before nivolumab and TIL therapy. Adults with stage 4 NSCLC were enrolled in a dual-center phase I trial from late 2017 to early 2020. The samples were drawn from an open-label, single-arm phase I trial testing tumor-infiltrating lymphocyte therapy combined with nivolumab in advanced non-small cell lung cancer. Blood mononuclear cells from EDTA tubes were separated on a Ficoll gradient and snap-frozen as pellets, and DNA was extracted from the cells using a Qiagen mini-prep kit. TCR beta CDR3 regions were amplified from genomic DNA by bias-controlled multiplex PCR with the immunoSEQ v3 hsTCRB kit. TCR libraries were sequenced on an Illumina NextSeq 500 to approximately 2 million read pairs for survey level or roughly 5-6.5 million for deep level. The original pipeline was this. V, D and J genes were assigned, non-productive sequences were removed, and clonality was reported by immunoSEQ Analyzer software. Repertoires were compared using productive Simpson clonality and Morisita overlap index of productive TRB rearrangements between infused TIL and blood. Absolute clonotype counts in blood were estimated by multiplying the lymphocyte count by the CD3+ fraction and by the productive frequency of the clone. TCRdb obtained this table from immuneACCESS and retained in-frame rearrangements with V and J assigned. These tables miss some clones; where compared with another copy, unresolved V genes account for less than half of the shortfall, and the remainder is unexplained. The V and J calls and clone size are taken from that table; D and trimming were inferred from the DNA. Within this sample are 54,000 or so clones, with around 90% of them counted one time only. 2% to 3% of the sample lies in the top ten.

Beyond this particular receptor, the publication reports: The study protocol defined all tumor marker inferences as exploratory. The cohort was highly selected, including more treatment-naive, never-smoker and oncogene-addicted patients than is typical, which limits generalizability. The baseline peripheral repertoire was partially replaced by infused TIL clonotypes, which then decayed over months, and no apparent association between persistence and response was found.

Sequenced here: blood, sampled at baseline. Recombination linked TRBV28 to TRBJ1-1; the D gene identity is not certain. This TCR derives from a person aged 25 to 80 with non-small cell lung cancer. DNA sequence: TGTGCCAGCAGCCCTTCGGGATTTTCGGGAAACACTGAAGCTTTCTTT. Its amino acids are CASSPSGFSGNTEAFF. This CDR3, with the reference TRBV28 and TRBJ1-1 proteins standing in past its ends, gives the full variable domain DVKVTQSSRYLVKRTGEKVFLECVQDMDHENMFWYRQDPGLGLRLIYFSYDVKMKEKGDIPEGYSVSREKKERFSLILESASTNQTSMYLCASSPSGFSGNTEAFFGQGTRLTVV.